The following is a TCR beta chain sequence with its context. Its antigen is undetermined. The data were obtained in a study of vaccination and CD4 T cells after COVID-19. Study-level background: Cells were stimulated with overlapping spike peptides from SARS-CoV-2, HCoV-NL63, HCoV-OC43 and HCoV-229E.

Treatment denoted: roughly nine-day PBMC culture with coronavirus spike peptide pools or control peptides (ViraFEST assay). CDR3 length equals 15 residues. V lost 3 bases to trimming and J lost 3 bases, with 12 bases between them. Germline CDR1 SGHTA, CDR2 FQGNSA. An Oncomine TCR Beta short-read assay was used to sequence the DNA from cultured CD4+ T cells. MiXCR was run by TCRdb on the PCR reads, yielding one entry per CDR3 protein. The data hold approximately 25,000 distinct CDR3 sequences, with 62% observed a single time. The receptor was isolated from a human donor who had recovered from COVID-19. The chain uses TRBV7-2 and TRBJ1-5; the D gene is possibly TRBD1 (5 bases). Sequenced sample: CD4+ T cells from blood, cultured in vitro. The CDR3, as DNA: TGTGCCAGCAGCTTCGCCGGGACCCCCAATCAGCCCCAGCATTTT. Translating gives CASSFAGTPNQPQHF.